The 14 T cell receptor beta chains below all came from one sample that was sequenced in a study of T cells after posttransplantation cyclophosphamide. Sequencing used immunoSEQ multiplex PCR; TCRdb keeps in-frame clones, though not all of them. The sample includes about 43,000 clones, roughly 88% seen only once; the top ten take about 2.5%. Treatment was busulfan-fludarabine conditioning, a marrow graft, and cyclophosphamide on days +3 and +4. This specimen consisted of PBMCs, obtained around 60 days after allogeneic stem cell transplant with posttransplant cyclophosphamide. Every receptor here comes from a male patient aged 55-69 years who received an allogeneic stem cell transplant from a related donor and was CMV-positive. T cells may partly derive from the graft donor.

This chain connects TRBV6-1 to TRBJ2-6; D remains ambiguous. With 1 base removed from V and 4 bases from J, the gap between germline ends came to 8 bases. Germline V lookup: CDR1 MNHNS, CDR2 SASEGT. The CDR3 totals 15 residues. As DNA, the CDR3 is TGTGCCAGCAGTGAAGACGGGTCCGGGGCCAACGTCCTGACTTTC. Translated: CASSEDGSGANVLTF.

The chain's CDR3 is CASSVDRGSRNTIYF. In DNA form, the CDR3 reads TGTGCCAGCAGCGTTGACAGGGGAAGTAGGAACACCATATATTTT. This chain connects TRBV9 to TRBJ1-3; 8 positions match TRBD1. Germline loops: CDR1 SGDLS, CDR2 YYNGEE. The trim removed 2 bases at V and 7 bases at J, leaving 8 bases unmatched. The CDR3 sequence is 15 residues long. The full variable domain, its missing parts supplied by reference TRBV9 and TRBJ1-3, is DSGVTQTPKHLITATGQRVTLRCSPRSGDLSVYWYQQSLDQGLQFLIQYYNGEERAKGNILERFSAQQFPDLHSELNLSSLELGDSALYFCASSVDRGSRNTIYFGEGSWLTVV.

The chain joins TRBV5-3 to TRBJ1-1; 12 bases are shared with TRBD1. TRBV5-3 carries the ORF label, with uncertain function. The CDR3 is 17 amino acids. The J segment lost 0 bases and the V segment lost 3 bases, leaving 6 bases of the junction unmatched. The CDR3 DNA reads TGTGCCAGAAGCTCGGCCGGGACAGGGGGCCTGAACACTGAAGCTTTCTTT. Its protein product is CARSSAGTGGLNTEAFF.

The chain links TRBV5-1 to TRBJ2-6; TRBD1 aligns across 8 bases. The CDR3 contains 16 residues. The germline V gene encodes CDR1 SGHRS and CDR2 YFSETQ. V trimming: 2 bases; J trimming: 0 bases; junction bases outside the gene matches: 1. Here the CDR3 reads CASSLTGGSGANVLTF. The CDR3 DNA is TGCGCCAGCAGCTTAACAGGGGGCTCTGGGGCCAACGTCCTGACTTTC.

The chain is built from TRBV7-9 and TRBJ2-2; D is unresolved. V was shortened by 1 base and J by 1 base, with 4 bases between the two germline ends. Germline V lookup: CDR1 SEHNR, CDR2 FQNEAQ (reference sequence). CDR3 length: 14 residues. CDR3 residues: CASSLVQNTGELFF. CDR3 DNA: TGTGCCAGCAGCTTAGTACAGAACACCGGGGAGCTGTTTTTT.

The gene calls are TRBV11-2 and TRBJ2-1; D is unresolved. V shed 2 bases and J shed 1 base, with 18 bases lying between them. Germline V lookup: CDR1 SGHAT, CDR2 FQNNGV. This CDR3 is built from 18 residues. The CDR3 loop reads CASSLTWLFLASYNEQFF. In nucleotides, the CDR3 is TGTGCCAGCAGCTTAACTTGGCTCTTTTTAGCATCCTACAATGAGCAGTTCTTC.

Turning to this clone: Sequence at one end of the junction differs from germline and may be a read error. Other DNA sequences in the same sample also yield this CDR3. The chain combines TRBV7-8 with TRBJ1-1; 7 bases fit TRBD1. The CDR3 runs to 17 residues. Germline lookup yields CDR1 SGHVS and CDR2 FQNEAQ. The CDR3 DNA follows: TGTGCCAGCAGCTTACAAACAGGGGTAGTTTCGGTTACTGAAGCCTTCTTT. Its protein product is CASSLQTGVVSVTEAFF. The full variable domain, completed using reference TRBV7-8 and TRBJ1-1, is GAGVSQSPRYKVAKRGQDVALRCDPISGHVSLFWYQQALGQGPEFLTYFQNEAQLDKSGLPSDRFFAERPEGSVSTLKIQRTQQEDSAVYLCASSLQTGVVSVTEAFFGQGTRLTVV.

The gene calls are TRBV2 and TRBJ2-6; D is possibly TRBD1 (6 bases). With 10 bases removed from V and 0 bases from J, the gap between germline ends came to 22 bases. CDR1 SNHLY and CDR2 FYNNEI come from the germline V gene. The CDR3 sequence is 18 residues long. In DNA form, the CDR3 reads TGTGCCAACACGGACCAACAGGGTCCGAGCTCTGGGGCCAACGTCCTGACTTTC. It translates to CANTDQQGPSSGANVLTF.

This rearrangement joins TRBV9 to TRBJ1-3; 8 bases line up with TRBD1. CDR3 length: 16 amino acids. The V gene end was trimmed by 0 bases and the J gene end by 2 bases; junction bases not matched to a gene: 4. Germline CDR1 and CDR2: SGDLS and YYNGEE. The CDR3 here is CASSVGTGIPGNTIYF. CDR3 sequence (DNA): TGTGCCAGCAGCGTAGGGACAGGGATTCCTGGAAACACCATATATTTT.

The rearrangement uses TRBV9 and TRBJ2-1, with 8 bases identical to TRBD1. Germline V gives CDR1 SGDLS, CDR2 YYNGEE. There are 15 residues in the CDR3. J gave up 5 bases and V 4 bases, and 8 bases lay outside the gene matches. DNA of the CDR3: TGTGCCAGCAGCAAGGGACAGGTCCCCAACAATGAGCAGTTCTTC. Its translation: CASSKGQVPNNEQFF.

The genes are TRBV5-6 and TRBJ2-7; a possible D gene is TRBD2 (5 bases). This CDR3 has 12 amino acids. The ends were cut back, 6 bases at V and 5 bases at J, with 12 bases in the middle. Germline lookup yields CDR1 SGHDT and CDR2 YYEEEE. The CDR3 sequence is CASKLGSNEQYF. The CDR3 DNA sequence: TGTGCCAGCAAACTAGGTAGCAACGAGCAGTACTTC.

In its sample, this clone was seen a few times. This CDR3 reads CASSWSGGAYEQYF. CDR3 bases: TGTGCCAGCAGTTGGAGCGGGGGGGCCTACGAGCAGTACTTC. The chain uses TRBV5-5 and TRBJ2-7; 10 bases are shared with TRBD2. The V gene end was trimmed by 5 bases and the J gene end by 2 bases; junction bases not matched to a gene: 4. This CDR3 is built from 14 residues. Per germline, CDR1 SGHKS and CDR2 YYEKEE (reference sequence).

The rearrangement uses TRBV4-2 and TRBJ2-1; 11 positions agree with TRBD2. This CDR3 region has 18 residues. V was clipped by 1 base and J by 4 bases; unmatched bases: 9. CDR1 and CDR2 from the germline V gene are LGHNA and YNFKEQ. The DNA for the CDR3 is TGTGCCAGCAGCCAAGGGGTGGTAGCGGGGGGGAGGTACAATGAGCAGTTCTTC. The encoded protein is CASSQGVVAGGRYNEQFF.

The CDR3 DNA reads as TGTGCCAGCAGTTACGCGACAGGGTTACATGAGCAGTTCTTC. Translating gives CASSYATGLHEQFF. The J gene is TRBJ2-1, the V gene TRBV6-5, with TRBD1 matching over 7 bases. There are 14 residues in the CDR3. The junction had 6 bases not matched to a gene; V was cut back by 2 bases and J by 8 bases. In germline, CDR1 is MNHEY, CDR2 SVGAGI.